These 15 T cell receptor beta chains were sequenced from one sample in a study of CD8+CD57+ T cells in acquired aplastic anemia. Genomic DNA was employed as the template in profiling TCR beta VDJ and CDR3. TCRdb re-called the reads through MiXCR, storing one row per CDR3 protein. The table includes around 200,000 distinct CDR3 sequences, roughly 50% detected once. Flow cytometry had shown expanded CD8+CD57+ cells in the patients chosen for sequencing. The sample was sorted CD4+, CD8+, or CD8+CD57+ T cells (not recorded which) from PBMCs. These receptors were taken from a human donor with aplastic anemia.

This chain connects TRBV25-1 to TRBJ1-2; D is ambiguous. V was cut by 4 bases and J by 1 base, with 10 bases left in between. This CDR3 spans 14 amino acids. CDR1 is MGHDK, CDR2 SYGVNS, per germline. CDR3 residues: CASSAQSGNYGYTF. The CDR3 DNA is TGTGCCAGCAGTGCACAGAGTGGTAACTATGGCTACACCTTC.

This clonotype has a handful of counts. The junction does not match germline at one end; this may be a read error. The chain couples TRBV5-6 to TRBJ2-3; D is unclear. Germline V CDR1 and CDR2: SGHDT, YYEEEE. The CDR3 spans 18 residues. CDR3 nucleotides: TGTGCCAGCAGCTTGGGTACCTCGACCTTCAGTAGCACAGATACGCAGTGTTTT. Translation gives CASSLGTSTFSSTDTQCF. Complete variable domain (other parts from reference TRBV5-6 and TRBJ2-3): DAGVTQSPTHLIKTRGQQVTLRCSPKSGHDTVSWYQQALGQGPQFIFQYYEEEERQRGNFPDRFSGHQFPNYSSELNVNALLLGDSALYLCASSLGTSTFSSTDTQCFGPGTRLTVL.

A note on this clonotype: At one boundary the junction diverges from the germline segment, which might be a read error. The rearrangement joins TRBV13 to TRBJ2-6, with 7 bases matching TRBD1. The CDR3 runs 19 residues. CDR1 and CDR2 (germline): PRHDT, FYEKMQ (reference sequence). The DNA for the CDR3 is TGTGCCAGCAGCTTAGTAGGGACAGTAATTCACTCTGGGACCAACGTCCTGACTTTC. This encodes CASSLVGTVIHSGTNVLTF.

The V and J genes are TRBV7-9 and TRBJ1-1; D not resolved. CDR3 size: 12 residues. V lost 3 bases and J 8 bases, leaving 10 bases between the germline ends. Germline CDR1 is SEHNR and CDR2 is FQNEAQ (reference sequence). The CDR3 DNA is TGTGCCAGCAGCTTGGTTCAGTCCGAAGCTTTCTTT. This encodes CASSLVQSEAFF.

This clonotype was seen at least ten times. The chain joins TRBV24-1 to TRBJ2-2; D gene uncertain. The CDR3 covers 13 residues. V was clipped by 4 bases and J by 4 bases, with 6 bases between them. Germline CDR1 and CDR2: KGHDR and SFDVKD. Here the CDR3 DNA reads TGTGCCACCAGTGACCCACCCACCGGGGAGCTGTTTTTT. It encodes CATSDPPTGELFF.

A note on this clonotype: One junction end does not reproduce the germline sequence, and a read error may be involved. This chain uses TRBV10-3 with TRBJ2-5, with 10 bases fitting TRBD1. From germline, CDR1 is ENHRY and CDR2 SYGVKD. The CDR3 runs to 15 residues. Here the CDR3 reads CAISVGQGQGETLYF. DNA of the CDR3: TGTGCCATCAGCGTGGGACAGGGGCAGGGGGAGACCCTGTACTTC.

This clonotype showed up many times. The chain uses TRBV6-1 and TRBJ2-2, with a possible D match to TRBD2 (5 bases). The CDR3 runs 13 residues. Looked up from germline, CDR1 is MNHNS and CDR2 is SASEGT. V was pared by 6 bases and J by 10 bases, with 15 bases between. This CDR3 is CASSAILGAELFF. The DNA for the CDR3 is TGTGCCAGCAGCGCAATATTGGGAGCGGAGCTGTTTTTT.

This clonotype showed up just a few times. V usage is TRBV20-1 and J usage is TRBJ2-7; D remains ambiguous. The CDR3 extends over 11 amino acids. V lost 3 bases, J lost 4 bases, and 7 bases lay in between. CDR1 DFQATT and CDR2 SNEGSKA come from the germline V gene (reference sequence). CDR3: CSASNAYEQYF. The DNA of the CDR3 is TGCAGTGCTAGCAACGCTTACGAGCAGTACTTC.

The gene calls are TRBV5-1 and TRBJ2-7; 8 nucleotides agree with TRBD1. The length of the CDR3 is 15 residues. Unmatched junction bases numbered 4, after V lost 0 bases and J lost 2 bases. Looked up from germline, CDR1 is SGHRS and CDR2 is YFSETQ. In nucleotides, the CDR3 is TGCGCCAGCAGCTTGGGATTGACAGGGGCCTACGAGCAGTACTTC. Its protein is CASSLGLTGAYEQYF.

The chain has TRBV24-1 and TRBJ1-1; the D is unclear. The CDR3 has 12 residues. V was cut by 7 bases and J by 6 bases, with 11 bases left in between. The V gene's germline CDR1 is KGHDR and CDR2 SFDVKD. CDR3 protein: CATSRGNSEAFF. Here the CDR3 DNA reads TGTGCCACCAGCCGGGGTAATTCTGAAGCTTTCTTT.

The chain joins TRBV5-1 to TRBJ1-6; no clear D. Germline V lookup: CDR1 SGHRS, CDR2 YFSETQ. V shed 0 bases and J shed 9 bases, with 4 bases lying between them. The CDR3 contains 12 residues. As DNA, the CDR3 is TGCGCCAGCAGCTTGGAGCGTTCACCCCTCCACTTT. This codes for CASSLERSPLHF.

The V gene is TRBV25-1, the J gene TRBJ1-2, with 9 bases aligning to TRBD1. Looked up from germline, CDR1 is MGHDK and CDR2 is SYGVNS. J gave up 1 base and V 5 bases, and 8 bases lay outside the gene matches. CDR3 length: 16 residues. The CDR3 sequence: CASSYSGTGSNYGYTF. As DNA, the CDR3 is TGTGCCAGCAGTTACTCGGGGACAGGGAGTAACTATGGCTACACCTTC.

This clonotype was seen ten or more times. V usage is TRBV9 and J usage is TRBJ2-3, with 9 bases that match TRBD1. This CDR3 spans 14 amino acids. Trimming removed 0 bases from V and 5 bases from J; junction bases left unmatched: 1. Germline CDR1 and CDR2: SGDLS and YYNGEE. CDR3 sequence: CASSVVTGGDTQYF. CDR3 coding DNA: TGTGCCAGCAGCGTAGTGACAGGGGGAGATACGCAGTATTTT.

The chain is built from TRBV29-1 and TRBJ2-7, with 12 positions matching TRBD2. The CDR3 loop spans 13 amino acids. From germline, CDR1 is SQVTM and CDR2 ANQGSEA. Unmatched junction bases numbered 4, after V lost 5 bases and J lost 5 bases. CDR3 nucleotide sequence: TGCAGCGTTTTTACTAGCGGGAGGAACGAGCAGTACTTC. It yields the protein CSVFTSGRNEQYF.

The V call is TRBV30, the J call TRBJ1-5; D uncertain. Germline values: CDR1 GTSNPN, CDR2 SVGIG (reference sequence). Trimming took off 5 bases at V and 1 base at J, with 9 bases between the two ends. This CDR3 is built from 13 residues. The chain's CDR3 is CAWAGNSNQPQHF. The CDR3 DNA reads TGTGCCTGGGCGGGGAACAGCAATCAGCCCCAGCATTTT.